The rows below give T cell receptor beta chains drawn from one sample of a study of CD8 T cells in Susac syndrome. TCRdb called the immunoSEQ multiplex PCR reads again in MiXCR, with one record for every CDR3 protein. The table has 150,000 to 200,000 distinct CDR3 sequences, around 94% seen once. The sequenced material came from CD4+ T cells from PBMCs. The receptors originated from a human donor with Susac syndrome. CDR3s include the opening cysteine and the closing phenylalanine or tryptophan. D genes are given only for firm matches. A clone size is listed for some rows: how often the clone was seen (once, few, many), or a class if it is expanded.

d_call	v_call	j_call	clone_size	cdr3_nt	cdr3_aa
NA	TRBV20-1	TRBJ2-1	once	TGCAGTGCTAGAGATCTTCCCAGGGTTGATTCCAATGAGCAGTTCTTC	CSARDLPRVDSNEQFF
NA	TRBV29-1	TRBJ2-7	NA	TGCAGCGTACGACTCCGGGACCCTCGGCAGTACTTC	CSVRLRDPRQYF
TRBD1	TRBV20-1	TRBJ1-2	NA	TGCAGTGCTCTCTCGGACAGGGTCCGCTATGGCTACACCTTC	CSALSDRVRYGYTF
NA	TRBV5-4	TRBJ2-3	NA	TGTGCCAGCAGCCGACAGGACGGCGATGATACGCAGTATTTT	CASSRQDGDDTQYF
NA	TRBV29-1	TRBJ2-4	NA	TGCAGCGTTGGCAGGGGTGAAGCCAAAAACATTCAGTACTTC	CSVGRGEAKNIQYF
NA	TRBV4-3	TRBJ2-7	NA	TGCGCCAGCAGCCAAGGGGCCAAGCCCTCCTACGAGCAGTACTTC	CASSQGAKPSYEQYF
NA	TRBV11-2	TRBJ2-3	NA	TGTGCCAGCAGCCCTGACAGGTATATCACAGATACGCAGTATTTT	CASSPDRYITDTQYF
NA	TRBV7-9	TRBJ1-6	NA	TGTGCCAGCAGCCCCACAGTGTCTAGGGGGATAAATTCACCCCTCCACTTT	CASSPTVSRGINSPLHF
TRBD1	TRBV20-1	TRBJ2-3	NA	TGCAGTGCCCGTAGGGGACAGGGCACAGATACGCAGTATTTT	CSARRGQGTDTQYF
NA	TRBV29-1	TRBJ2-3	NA	TGCAGCGTTGGCCAATGGGGCCTCACAGATACGCAGTATTTT	CSVGQWGLTDTQYF
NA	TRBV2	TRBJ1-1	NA	TGTGCCAGCAGCGCCGTTCTGAACACTGAAGCTTTCTTT	CASSAVLNTEAFF
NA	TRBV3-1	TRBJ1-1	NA	TGTGCCAGCAGGGGACTGGCTGAAGCTTTCTTT	CASRGLAEAFF
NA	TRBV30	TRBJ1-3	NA	TGTGCCTCGACACCCATTTCTGGAAACACCATATATTTT	CASTPISGNTIYF
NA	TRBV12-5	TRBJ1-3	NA	TGTGCTAGTGGTGAAATCACGTACAGAGCCTCTGGAAACACCATATATTTT	CASGEITYRASGNTIYF
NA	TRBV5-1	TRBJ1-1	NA	TGCGCCAGCAGCTTAGGGGTTCTGGACACTGAAGCTTTCTTT	CASSLGVLDTEAFF
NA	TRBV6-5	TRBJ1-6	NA	TGTGCCAGCAGTTACTTCTCCAGGGTTGGGAATTCACCCCTCCACTTT	CASSYFSRVGNSPLHF
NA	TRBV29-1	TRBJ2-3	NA	TGCAGCGTTGAGGGGGCCTCAGATACGCAGTATTTT	CSVEGASDTQYF